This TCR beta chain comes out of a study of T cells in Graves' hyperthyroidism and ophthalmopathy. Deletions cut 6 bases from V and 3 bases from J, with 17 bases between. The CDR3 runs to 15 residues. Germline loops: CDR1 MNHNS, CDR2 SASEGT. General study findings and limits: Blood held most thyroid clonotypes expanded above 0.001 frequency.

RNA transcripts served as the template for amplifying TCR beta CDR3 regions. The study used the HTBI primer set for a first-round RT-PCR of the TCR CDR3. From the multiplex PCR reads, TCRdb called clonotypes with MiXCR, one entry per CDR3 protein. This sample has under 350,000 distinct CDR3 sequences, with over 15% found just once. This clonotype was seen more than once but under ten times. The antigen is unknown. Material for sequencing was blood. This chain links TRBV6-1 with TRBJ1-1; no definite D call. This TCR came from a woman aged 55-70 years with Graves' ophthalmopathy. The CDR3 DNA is TGTGCCAGCAGCTACTACCTTCGGCGGTACACTGAAGCTTTCTTT. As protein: CASSYYLRRYTEAFF.